The 5 T cell receptor beta chains listed next were all sequenced from one sample in a study of regulatory T cells in long-lasting Graves disease. Construction of the TCR beta libraries employed iRepertoire HTBI primers in conjunction with Arm-PCR of CDR3 regions. From the multiplex PCR reads, TCRdb called clonotypes with MiXCR, one entry per CDR3 protein. Found here are roughly 500,000 distinct CDR3 sequences, less than 25% of them singletons; the top ten hold less than 15%. Sample time point: persistent/refractory GD, antithyroid drugs over 5 years with positive TRAb. PBMC-derived RNA was used for the TCR library. Sequenced material: peripheral blood mononuclear cells (PBMCs), taken when the disease was refractory, from a patient treated with antithyroid drugs. The receptors stem from a female donor with Graves disease.

This clonotype has more than one count but fewer than ten. The chain couples TRBV5-1 to TRBJ2-7; D not certain. Trimming shortened V by 4 bases and J by 7 bases, and 12 bases separated the two germline ends. Germline V CDR1 and CDR2: SGHRS, YFSETQ. This CDR3 comprises 12 residues. CDR3 loop: CASSAGLWEQYF. The CDR3 nucleotides are TGCGCCAGCAGCGCCGGTCTTTGGGAGCAGTACTTC.

The chain has TRBV7-2 and TRBJ2-5, with TRBD1 matching over 7 bases. The length of the CDR3 is 17 residues. Germline trimming cut 1 base from V and 5 bases from J; bases unmatched to any gene: 13. CDR1 and CDR2 from the germline V gene are SGHTA and FQGNSA. The CDR3 DNA is TGTGCCAGCAGCTTAGGCCCGGGACAGATAAAGGGGGAGACCCAGTACTTC. It yields the protein CASSLGPGQIKGETQYF.

This clonotype occurred many times. The chain uses TRBV7-2 and TRBJ2-7; D tentatively reads TRBD1 or TRBD2 (5 bases each). The CDR3 covers 14 residues. Trimming took 1 base from V and 2 from J, leaving 9 bases between them. Germline CDR1 reads SGHTA; CDR2 reads FQGNSA. The chain's CDR3 is CASSLVGTTYEQYF. CDR3 bases: TGTGCCAGCAGCTTAGTAGGGACCACCTACGAGCAGTACTTC. The entire variable domain, with the rest obtained from reference TRBV7-2 and TRBJ2-7, is as follows: GAGVSQSPSNKVTEKGKDVELRCDPISGHTALYWYRQSLGQGLEFLIYFQGNSAPDKSGLPSDRFSAERTGGSVSTLTIQRTQQEDSAVYLCASSLVGTTYEQYFGPGTRLTVT.

This clonotype was seen once. The chain links TRBV10-3 to TRBJ1-3, with D unclear. The CDR3 runs 15 residues. CDR1 and CDR2 (germline): ENHRY, SYGVKD. Deletions cut 11 bases from V and 0 bases from J, with 17 bases between. The CDR3 protein is CAAGGSETSGNTIYF. The DNA of the CDR3 is TGTGCCGCCGGCGGGTCCGAGACCTCTGGAAACACCATATATTTT.

Ten or more counts support this clonotype. V usage is TRBV28 and J usage is TRBJ2-7; 10 bases match TRBD1. CDR1 is MDHEN, CDR2 SYDVKM, per germline. There are 15 residues in the CDR3. The V and J ends lost 6 bases and 4 bases, in that order; junction bases with no gene match: 9. CDR3 coding DNA: TGTGCCAGCAGAAAAGGGACAGGGGTGGGGTACGAGCAGTACTTC. Its protein product is CASRKGTGVGYEQYF.